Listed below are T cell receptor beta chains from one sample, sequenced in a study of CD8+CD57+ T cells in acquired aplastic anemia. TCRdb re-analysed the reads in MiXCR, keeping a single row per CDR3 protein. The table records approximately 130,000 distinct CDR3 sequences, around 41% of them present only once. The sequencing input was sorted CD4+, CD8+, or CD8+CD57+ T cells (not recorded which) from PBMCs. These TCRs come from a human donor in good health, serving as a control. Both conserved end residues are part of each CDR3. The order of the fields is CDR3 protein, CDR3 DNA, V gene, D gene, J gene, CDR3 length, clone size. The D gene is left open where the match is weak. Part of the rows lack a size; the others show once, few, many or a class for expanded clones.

cdr3_aa: CSAREFSGRAQQYF; cdr3_nt: TGCAGTGCTAGGGAGTTTAGCGGGAGAGCCCAGCAGTACTTC; v_call: TRBV20-1; d_call: TRBD2; j_call: TRBJ2-7; cdr3_length: 14; clone_size: .
cdr3_aa: CASSQDSGVSGYTF; cdr3_nt: TGTGCCAGCAGCCAAGACTCAGGGGTGAGTGGCTACACCTTC; v_call: TRBV3-1; d_call: .; j_call: TRBJ1-2; cdr3_length: 14; clone_size: many
cdr3_aa: CASSISGTGNAIYF; cdr3_nt: TGTGCCAGTAGTATCTCAGGGACTGGAAACGCCATATATTTT; v_call: TRBV19; d_call: .; j_call: TRBJ1-3; cdr3_length: 14; clone_size: few
cdr3_aa: CASSDGRQGAGANVLTF; cdr3_nt: TGTGCCAGCAGTGACGGTCGGCAGGGGGCTGGGGCCAACGTCCTGACTTTC; v_call: TRBV6-4; d_call: TRBD1; j_call: TRBJ2-6; cdr3_length: 17; clone_size: many
cdr3_aa: CASSADRGLDEQYF; cdr3_nt: TGTGCCAGCAGCGCGGACAGGGGGCTAGACGAGCAGTACTTC; v_call: TRBV2; d_call: TRBD1; j_call: TRBJ2-7; cdr3_length: 14; clone_size: .
cdr3_aa: CASSLSGNSYEQYF; cdr3_nt: TGTGCCAGCAGCTTGTCCGGTAACTCCTACGAGCAGTACTTC; v_call: TRBV5-4; d_call: .; j_call: TRBJ2-7; cdr3_length: 14; clone_size: many
cdr3_aa: CASSLVAGNQPQHF; cdr3_nt: TGTGCCAGCAGCCTGGTGGCGGGCAATCAGCCCCAGCATTTT; v_call: TRBV5-6; d_call: .; j_call: TRBJ1-5; cdr3_length: 14; clone_size: .
cdr3_aa: CASSFGQHNSPLHF; cdr3_nt: TGTGCCAGCAGCTTCGGACAGCATAATTCACCCCTCCACTTT; v_call: TRBV5-6; d_call: .; j_call: TRBJ1-6; cdr3_length: 14; clone_size: .
cdr3_aa: CASSLAEGGHSPLHF; cdr3_nt: TGTGCCAGCAGCTTAGCGGAGGGAGGACATTCACCCCTCCACTTT; v_call: TRBV7-2; d_call: .; j_call: TRBJ1-6; cdr3_length: 15; clone_size: many
cdr3_aa: CASSGLAGGQGTQYF; cdr3_nt: TGTGCCAGCAGCGGACTAGCGGGGGGGCAAGGTACGCAGTATTTT; v_call: TRBV7-2; d_call: TRBD2; j_call: TRBJ2-3; cdr3_length: 15; clone_size: many
cdr3_aa: CASSYVRKDTQYF; cdr3_nt: TGTGCCAGCAGTTACGTGAGGAAGGATACGCAGTATTTT; v_call: TRBV6-5; d_call: .; j_call: TRBJ2-3; cdr3_length: 13; clone_size: .
cdr3_aa: CASSLGGGEQFF; cdr3_nt: TGTGCCAGCAGCTTGGGAGGAGGTGAGCAGTTCTTC; v_call: TRBV11-3; d_call: .; j_call: TRBJ2-1; cdr3_length: 12; clone_size: .
cdr3_aa: CASHSTNTEAFF; cdr3_nt: TGTGCCAGTCATAGTACTAACACTGAAGCTTTCTTT; v_call: TRBV5-6; d_call: .; j_call: TRBJ1-1; cdr3_length: 12; clone_size: .
cdr3_aa: CASSLRGGDNEQFF; cdr3_nt: TGTGCCAGCAGCTTGAGGGGCGGGGACAATGAGCAGTTCTTC; v_call: TRBV5-8; d_call: .; j_call: TRBJ2-1; cdr3_length: 14; clone_size: many
cdr3_aa: CASSLSGVGSEAFF; cdr3_nt: TGTGCCAGCAGCTTATCAGGGGTAGGCTCTGAAGCTTTCTTT; v_call: TRBV11-2; d_call: .; j_call: TRBJ1-1; cdr3_length: 14; clone_size: many